These 4 T cell receptor beta chains were all obtained from the same sample, sequenced in a study of neurological immune-mediated disorders. In TCRdb, the 5' RACE reads were re-called with MiXCR into one record per CDR3 protein. This sample has about 14,000 distinct CDR3 sequences, with about 10% found just once. The sequencing sample was made of PBMCs. The receptors originated from a woman in her thirties or forties in good health.

This clonotype was seen many times. The chain has TRBV4-1 and TRBJ2-1; the match to TRBD2 covers 7 bases. The CDR3 consists of 17 residues. The germline CDR1 and CDR2 sequences are MGHRA and YSYEKL. V shed 0 bases and J 0 bases; nucleotides not matched to a gene: 5. CDR3: CASSQDGGGSSYNEQFF. The CDR3 DNA is TGCGCCAGCAGCCAAGATGGGGGGGGGAGCTCCTACAATGAGCAGTTCTTC.

CDR3 DNA: TGTGCCAGTAGTATCCCGACAGGTCTTCCCGGGGAGCTGTTTTTT. It yields the protein CASSIPTGLPGELFF. The chain couples TRBV19 to TRBJ2-2; D is perhaps TRBD1 (6 bases). The CDR3 runs 15 residues. Germline CDR1 is LNHDA and CDR2 is SQIVND (reference sequence). With 3 bases removed from V and 6 bases from J, the gap between germline ends came to 14 bases.

Many counts were recorded for this clonotype. The chain has TRBV7-8 and TRBJ2-1; D is perhaps TRBD1 or TRBD2 (5 bases each). The CDR3 totals 14 residues. Germline-derived CDR1 and CDR2 are SGHVS and FQNEAQ. Trimming removed 6 bases at V and 7 bases at J, with 16 bases between. The CDR3 nucleotides are TGTGCCAGCAGGGACGGGGCGAATGGGAATGAGCAGTTCTTC. This codes for CASRDGANGNEQFF.

This clonotype was recorded at least ten times. The chain couples TRBV12-3 or TRBV12-4 to TRBJ1-1; D is unclear. This CDR3 region has 13 residues. Deletions cut 6 bases from V and 8 bases from J, with 16 bases between. CDR3 sequence reads: CASSPVSVGEAFF. The CDR3 DNA reads as TGTGCCAGCAGCCCTGTCTCGGTGGGAGAAGCTTTCTTT.